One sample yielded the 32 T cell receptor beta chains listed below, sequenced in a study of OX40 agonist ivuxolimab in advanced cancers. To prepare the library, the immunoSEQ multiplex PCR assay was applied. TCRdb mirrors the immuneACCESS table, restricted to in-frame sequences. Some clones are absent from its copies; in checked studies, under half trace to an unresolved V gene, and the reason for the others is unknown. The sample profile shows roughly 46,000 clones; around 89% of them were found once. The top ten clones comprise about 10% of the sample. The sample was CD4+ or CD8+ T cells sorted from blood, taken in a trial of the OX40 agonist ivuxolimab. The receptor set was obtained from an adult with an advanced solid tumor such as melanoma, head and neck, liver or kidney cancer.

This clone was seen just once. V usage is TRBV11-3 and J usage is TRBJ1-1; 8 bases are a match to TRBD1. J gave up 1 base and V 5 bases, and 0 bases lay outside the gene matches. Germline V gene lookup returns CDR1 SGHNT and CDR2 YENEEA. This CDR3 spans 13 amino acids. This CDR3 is CASSDRGNTEAFF. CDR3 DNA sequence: TGTGCCAGCAGCGACAGGGGGAACACTGAAGCTTTCTTT.

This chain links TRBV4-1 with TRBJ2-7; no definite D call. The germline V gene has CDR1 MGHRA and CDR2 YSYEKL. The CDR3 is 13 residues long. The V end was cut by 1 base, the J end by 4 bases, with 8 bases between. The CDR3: CASSQVGDYEQYF. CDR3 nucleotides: TGCGCCAGCAGCCAAGTTGGGGATTACGAGCAGTACTTC.

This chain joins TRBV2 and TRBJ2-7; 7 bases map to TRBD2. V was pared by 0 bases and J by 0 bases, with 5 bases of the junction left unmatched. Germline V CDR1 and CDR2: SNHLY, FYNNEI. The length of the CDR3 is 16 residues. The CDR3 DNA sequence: TGTGCCAGCAGTGAAGCGGGGGGGAGTAGCTCCTACGAGCAGTACTTC. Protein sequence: CASSEAGGSSSYEQYF.

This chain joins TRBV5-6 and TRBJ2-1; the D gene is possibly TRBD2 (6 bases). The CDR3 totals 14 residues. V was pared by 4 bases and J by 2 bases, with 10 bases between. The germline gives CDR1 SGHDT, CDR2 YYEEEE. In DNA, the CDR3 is TGTGCCAGCAGCACCGGGAGTACCTACAATGAGCAGTTCTTC. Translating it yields CASSTGSTYNEQFF.

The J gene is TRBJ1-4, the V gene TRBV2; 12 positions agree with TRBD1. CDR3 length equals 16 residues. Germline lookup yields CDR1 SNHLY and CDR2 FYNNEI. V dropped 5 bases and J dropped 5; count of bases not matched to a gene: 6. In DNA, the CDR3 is TGTGCCAGCAGTCCGGGACAGGGGGCCGAAAATGAAAAACTGTTTTTT. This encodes CASSPGQGAENEKLFF.

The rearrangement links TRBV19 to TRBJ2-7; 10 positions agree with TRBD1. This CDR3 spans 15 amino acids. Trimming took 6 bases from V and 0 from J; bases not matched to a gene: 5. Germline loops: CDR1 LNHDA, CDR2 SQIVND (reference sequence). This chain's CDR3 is CASSLGQGISYEQYF. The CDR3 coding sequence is TGTGCCAGTAGCCTGGGACAGGGGATCTCCTACGAGCAGTACTTC.

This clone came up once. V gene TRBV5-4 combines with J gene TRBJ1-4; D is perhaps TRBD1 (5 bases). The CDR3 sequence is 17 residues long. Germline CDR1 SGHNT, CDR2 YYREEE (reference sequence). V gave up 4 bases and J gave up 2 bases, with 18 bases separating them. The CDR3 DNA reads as TGTGCCAGCAGCCCGCGGGATCAGGGTTTGACTAATGAAAAACTGTTTTTT. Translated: CASSPRDQGLTNEKLFF. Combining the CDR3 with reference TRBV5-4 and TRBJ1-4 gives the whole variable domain ETGVTQSPTHLIKTRGQQVTLRCSSQSGHNTVSWYQQALGQGPQFIFQYYREEENGRGNFPPRFSGLQFPNYSSELNVNALELDDSALYLCASSPRDQGLTNEKLFFGSGTQLSVL.

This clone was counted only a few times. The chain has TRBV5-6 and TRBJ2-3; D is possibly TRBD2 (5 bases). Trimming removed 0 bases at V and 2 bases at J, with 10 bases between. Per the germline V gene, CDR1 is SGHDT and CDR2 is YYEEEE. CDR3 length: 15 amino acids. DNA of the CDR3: TGTGCCAGCAGCTTGGACCGACTATACACAGATACGCAGTATTTT. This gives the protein CASSLDRLYTDTQYF.

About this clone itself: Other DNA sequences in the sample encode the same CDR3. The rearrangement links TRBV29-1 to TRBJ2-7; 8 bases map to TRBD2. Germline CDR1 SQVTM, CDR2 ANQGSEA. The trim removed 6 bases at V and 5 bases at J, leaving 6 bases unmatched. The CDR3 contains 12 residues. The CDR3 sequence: CSVRGGTHEQYF. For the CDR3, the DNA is TGCAGCGTCCGGGGGGGGACCCACGAGCAGTACTTC.

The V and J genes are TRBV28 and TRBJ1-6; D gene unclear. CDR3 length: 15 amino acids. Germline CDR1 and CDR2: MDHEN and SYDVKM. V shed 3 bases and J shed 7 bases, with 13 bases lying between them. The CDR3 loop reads CASSLETGTNSPLHF. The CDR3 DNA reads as TGTGCCAGCAGTTTGGAGACTGGAACGAATTCACCCCTCCACTTT.

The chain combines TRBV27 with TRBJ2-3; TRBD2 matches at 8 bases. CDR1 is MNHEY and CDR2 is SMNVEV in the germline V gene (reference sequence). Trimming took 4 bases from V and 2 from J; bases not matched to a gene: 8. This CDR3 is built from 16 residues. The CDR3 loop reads CASSSWVSGATDTQYF. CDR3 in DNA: TGTGCCAGCAGTTCTTGGGTTAGCGGGGCCACAGATACGCAGTATTTT.

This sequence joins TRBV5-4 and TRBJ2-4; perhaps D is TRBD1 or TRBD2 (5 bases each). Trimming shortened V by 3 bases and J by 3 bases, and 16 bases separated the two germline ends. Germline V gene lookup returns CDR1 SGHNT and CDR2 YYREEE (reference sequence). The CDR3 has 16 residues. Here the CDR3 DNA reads TGTGCCAGCAGCTCTTTCGCCGGGGCCAACAAAAACATTCAGTACTTC. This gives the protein CASSSFAGANKNIQYF.

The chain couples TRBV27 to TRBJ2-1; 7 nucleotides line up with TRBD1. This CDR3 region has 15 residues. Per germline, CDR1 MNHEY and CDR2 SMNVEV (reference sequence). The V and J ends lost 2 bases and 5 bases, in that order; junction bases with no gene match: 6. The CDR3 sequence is CASSLSGTANNEQFF. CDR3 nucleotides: TGTGCCAGCAGTTTAAGTGGGACAGCAAACAATGAGCAGTTCTTC.

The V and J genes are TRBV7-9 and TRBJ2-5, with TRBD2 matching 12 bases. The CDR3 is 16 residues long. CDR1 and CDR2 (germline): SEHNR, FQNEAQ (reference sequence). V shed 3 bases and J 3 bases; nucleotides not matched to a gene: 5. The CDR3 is CASSFSLAGGKETQYF. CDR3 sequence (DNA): TGTGCCAGCAGCTTCAGTCTAGCGGGGGGGAAAGAGACCCAGTACTTC.

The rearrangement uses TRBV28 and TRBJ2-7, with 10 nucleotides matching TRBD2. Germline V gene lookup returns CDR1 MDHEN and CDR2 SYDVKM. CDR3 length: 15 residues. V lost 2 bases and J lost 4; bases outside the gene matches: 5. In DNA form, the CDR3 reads TGTGCCAGCAGTTTAGGGACTAGCGATTCTTACGAGCAGTACTTC. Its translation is CASSLGTSDSYEQYF.

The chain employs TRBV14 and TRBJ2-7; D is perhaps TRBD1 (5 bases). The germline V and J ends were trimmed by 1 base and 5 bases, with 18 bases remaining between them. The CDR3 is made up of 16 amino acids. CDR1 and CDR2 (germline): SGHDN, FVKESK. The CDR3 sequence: CASSQAPLAGSHEQYF. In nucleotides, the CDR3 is TGTGCCAGCAGCCAAGCCCCTTTGGCAGGGTCCCACGAGCAGTACTTC.

In nucleotides, the CDR3 is TGTGCCAGCAGCTTGTCCGGGACCCGCTATGGCTACACCTTC. Translating it yields CASSLSGTRYGYTF. The chain has TRBV5-6 and TRBJ1-2; D may be TRBD1 (5 bases). Trimming cost V 1 base and J 4 bases, with 11 bases left between them. The CDR3 sequence is 14 residues long. Germline V lookup: CDR1 SGHDT, CDR2 YYEEEE.

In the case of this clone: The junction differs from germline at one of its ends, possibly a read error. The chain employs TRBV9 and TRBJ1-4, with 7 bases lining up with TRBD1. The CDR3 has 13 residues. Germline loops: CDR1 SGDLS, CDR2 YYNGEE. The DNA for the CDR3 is TGTGCCAGCAGCGCGGGGACAGTGGAAAGACTGTTTTTT. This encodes CASSAGTVERLFF.

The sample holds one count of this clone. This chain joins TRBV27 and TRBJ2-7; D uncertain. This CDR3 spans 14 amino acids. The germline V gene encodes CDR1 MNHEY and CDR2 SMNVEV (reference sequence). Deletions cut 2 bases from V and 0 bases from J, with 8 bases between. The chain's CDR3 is CASSLRSTSYEQYF. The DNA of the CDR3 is TGTGCCAGCAGTTTACGGTCTACCTCCTACGAGCAGTACTTC.

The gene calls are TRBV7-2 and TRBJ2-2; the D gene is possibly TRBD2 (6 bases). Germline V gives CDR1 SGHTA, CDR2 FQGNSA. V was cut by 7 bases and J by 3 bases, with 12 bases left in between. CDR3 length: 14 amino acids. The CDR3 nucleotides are TGTGCCAGCACAGAGGACTACTACACCGGGGAGCTGTTTTTT. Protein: CASTEDYYTGELFF. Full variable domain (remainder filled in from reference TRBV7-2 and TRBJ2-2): GAGVSQSPSNKVTEKGKDVELRCDPISGHTALYWYRQSLGQGLEFLIYFQGNSAPDKSGLPSDRFSAERTGGSVSTLTIQRTQQEDSAVYLCASTEDYYTGELFFGEGSRLTVL.

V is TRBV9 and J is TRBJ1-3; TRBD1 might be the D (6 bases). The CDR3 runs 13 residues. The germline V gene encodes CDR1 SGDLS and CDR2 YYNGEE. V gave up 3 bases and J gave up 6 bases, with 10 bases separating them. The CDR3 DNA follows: TGTGCCAGCAGCGGACAGGCCGAAAACACCATATATTTT. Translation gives CASSGQAENTIYF.

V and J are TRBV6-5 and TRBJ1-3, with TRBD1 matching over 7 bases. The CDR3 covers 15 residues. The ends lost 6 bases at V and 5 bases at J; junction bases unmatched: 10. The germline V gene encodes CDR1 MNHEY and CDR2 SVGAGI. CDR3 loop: CASRAAPTGRNTIYF. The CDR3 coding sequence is TGTGCCAGCAGAGCAGCACCGACAGGGCGAAACACCATATATTTT.

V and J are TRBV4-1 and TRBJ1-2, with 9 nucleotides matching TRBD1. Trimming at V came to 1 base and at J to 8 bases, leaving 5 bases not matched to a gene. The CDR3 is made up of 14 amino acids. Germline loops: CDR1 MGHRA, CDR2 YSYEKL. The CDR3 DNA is TGCGCCAGCAGCCAAGTACAGGGGGCAGAGGGCTACACCTTC. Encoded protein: CASSQVQGAEGYTF.

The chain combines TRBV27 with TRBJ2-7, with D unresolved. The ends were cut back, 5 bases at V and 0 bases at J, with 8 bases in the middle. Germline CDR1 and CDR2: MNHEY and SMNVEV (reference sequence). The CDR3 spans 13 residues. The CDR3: CASSITSSYEQYF. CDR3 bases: TGTGCCAGCAGTATAACGAGCTCCTACGAGCAGTACTTC.

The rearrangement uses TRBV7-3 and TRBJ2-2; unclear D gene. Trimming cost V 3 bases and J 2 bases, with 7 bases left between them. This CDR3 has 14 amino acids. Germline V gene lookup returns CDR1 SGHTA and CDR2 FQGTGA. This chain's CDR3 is CASSLPFNTGELFF. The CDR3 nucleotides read TGTGCCAGCAGCTTGCCTTTTAACACCGGGGAGCTGTTTTTT. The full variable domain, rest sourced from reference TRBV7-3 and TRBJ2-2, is GAGVSQTPSNKVTEKGKYVELRCDPISGHTALYWYRQSLGQGPEFLIYFQGTGAADDSGLPNDRFFAVRPEGSVSTLKIQRTERGDSAVYLCASSLPFNTGELFFGEGSRLTVL.

The CDR3 DNA reads TGTGCCAGCATTGGGACAGATTCCTACGAGCAGTACTTC. Protein sequence: CASIGTDSYEQYF. V gene TRBV2 combines with J gene TRBJ2-7; TRBD1 agrees at 7 bases. Germline values: CDR1 SNHLY, CDR2 FYNNEI. Losses at the gene ends were 7 bases for V and 1 base for J; bases not matched to a gene: 4. The CDR3 consists of 13 residues.

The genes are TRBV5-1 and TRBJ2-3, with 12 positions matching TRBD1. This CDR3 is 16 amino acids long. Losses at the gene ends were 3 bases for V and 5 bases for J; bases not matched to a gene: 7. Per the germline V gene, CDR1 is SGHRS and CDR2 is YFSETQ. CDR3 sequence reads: CASSSWGQGAIDTQYF. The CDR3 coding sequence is TGCGCCAGCAGCTCGTGGGGACAGGGGGCGATAGATACGCAGTATTTT.

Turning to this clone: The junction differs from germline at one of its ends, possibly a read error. CDR3 DNA sequence: TGTGCTAGCAGCTTGGCACAGGGGGCCCACTACGAGCAGTACTTC. The encoded protein is CASSLAQGAHYEQYF. This chain joins TRBV7-7 and TRBJ2-7; 9 bases match TRBD1. Germline values: CDR1 SSHAT, CDR2 FNYEAQ (reference sequence). The CDR3 has 15 amino acids.

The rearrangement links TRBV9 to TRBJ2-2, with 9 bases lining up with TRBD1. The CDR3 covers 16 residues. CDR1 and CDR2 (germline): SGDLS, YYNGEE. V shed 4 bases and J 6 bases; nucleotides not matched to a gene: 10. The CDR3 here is CASSHPRDRASGELFF. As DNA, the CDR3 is TGTGCCAGCAGCCACCCCCGGGACAGGGCATCCGGGGAGCTGTTTTTT.

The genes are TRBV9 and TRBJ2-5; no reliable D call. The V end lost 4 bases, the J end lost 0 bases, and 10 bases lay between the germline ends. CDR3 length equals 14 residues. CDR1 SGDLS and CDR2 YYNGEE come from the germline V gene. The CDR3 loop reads CASSPELNQETQYF. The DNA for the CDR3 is TGTGCCAGCAGCCCCGAGCTTAACCAAGAGACCCAGTACTTC.

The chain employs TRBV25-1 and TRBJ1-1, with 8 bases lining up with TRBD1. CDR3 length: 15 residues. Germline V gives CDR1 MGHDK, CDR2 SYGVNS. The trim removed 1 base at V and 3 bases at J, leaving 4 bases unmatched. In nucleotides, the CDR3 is TGTGCCAGCAGTGAATTGGCAGGGGGCTACACTGAAGCTTTCTTT. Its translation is CASSELAGGYTEAFF.

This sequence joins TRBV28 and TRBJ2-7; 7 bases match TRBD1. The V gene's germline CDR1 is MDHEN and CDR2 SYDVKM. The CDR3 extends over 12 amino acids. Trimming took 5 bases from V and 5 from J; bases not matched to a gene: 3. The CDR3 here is CASSTTGDEQYF. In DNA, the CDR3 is TGTGCCAGCAGTACCACAGGGGACGAGCAGTACTTC. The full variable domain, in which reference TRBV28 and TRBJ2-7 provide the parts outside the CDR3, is DVKVTQSSRYLVKRTGEKVFLECVQDMDHENMFWYRQDPGLGLRLIYFSYDVKMKEKGDIPEGYSVSREKKERFSLILESASTNQTSMYLCASSTTGDEQYFGPGTRLTVT.